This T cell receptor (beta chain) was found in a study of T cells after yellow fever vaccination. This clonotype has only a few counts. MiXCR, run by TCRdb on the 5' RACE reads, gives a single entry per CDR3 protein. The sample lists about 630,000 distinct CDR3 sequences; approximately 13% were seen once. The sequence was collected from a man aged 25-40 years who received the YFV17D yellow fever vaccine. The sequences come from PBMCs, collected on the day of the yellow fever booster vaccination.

The CDR3 spells CSAPNPGNTEAFF. CDR3 bases: TGCAGTGCCCCAAACCCCGGGAACACTGAAGCTTTCTTT. The rearrangement joins TRBV20-1 to TRBJ1-1; D ambiguous. CDR3 size: 13 residues. Germline V lookup: CDR1 DFQATT, CDR2 SNEGSKA (reference sequence). V lost 6 bases to trimming and J lost 1 base, with 12 bases between them.